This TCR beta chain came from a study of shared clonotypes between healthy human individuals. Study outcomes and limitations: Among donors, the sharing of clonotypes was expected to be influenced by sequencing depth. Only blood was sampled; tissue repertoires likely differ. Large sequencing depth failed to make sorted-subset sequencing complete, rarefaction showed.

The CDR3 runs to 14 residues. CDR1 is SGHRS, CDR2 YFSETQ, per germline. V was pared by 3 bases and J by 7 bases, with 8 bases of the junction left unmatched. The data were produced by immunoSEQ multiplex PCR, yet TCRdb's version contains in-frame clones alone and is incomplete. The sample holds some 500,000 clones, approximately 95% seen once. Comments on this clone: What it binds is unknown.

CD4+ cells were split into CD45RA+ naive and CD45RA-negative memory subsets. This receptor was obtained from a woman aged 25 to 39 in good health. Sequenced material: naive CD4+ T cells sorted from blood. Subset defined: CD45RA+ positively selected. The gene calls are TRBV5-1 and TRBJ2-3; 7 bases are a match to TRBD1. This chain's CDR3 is CASSSGQVLNTQYF. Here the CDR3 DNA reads TGCGCCAGCAGCTCAGGACAGGTTTTAAATACGCAGTATTTT.